This TCR beta chain was retrieved from a study of cytomegalovirus exposure and HLA in healthy donors. Looking at the study overall: In a later analysis, it was reported that the roughly 120 validation repertoires had been produced on the same platform as the roughly 700 repertoires belonging to the first cohort.

In germline, CDR1 is SGHRS, CDR2 YFSETQ. Trimming at V came to 7 bases and at J to 1 base, leaving 7 bases not matched to a gene. This CDR3 region has 15 residues. General observations from the study: Most sequenced TCRs were rare (though some public TCRs occurred in many donors). It was reportedly the case that the classifier diagnosed cytomegalovirus status with high specificity and sensitivity. Some TCR beta chains (164 of them) were listed as cytomegalovirus-associated.

Measured with immunoSEQ multiplex PCR; TCRdb has only the in-frame clones, and not every one. Of about 180,000 clones in the sample, 85% were seen once. In regard to this clone: Its cognate antigen is unknown.

The sample comprised PBMCs. The J gene is TRBJ2-2, the V gene TRBV5-1; 7 bases fit TRBD2. This sequence was found in a man younger than 35 in good health and CMV-seropositive. The CDR3 nucleotides read TGCGCCAGCTGGATGACGGGGGGGAACACCGGGGAGCTGTTTTTT. This codes for CASWMTGGNTGELFF.